The rows below give T cell receptor beta chains drawn from one sample of a study of T cells in Graves' hyperthyroidism and ophthalmopathy. TCRdb reanalysed the multiplex PCR reads using MiXCR and keeps one entry per CDR3 protein. The data hold about 520,000 distinct CDR3 sequences, with around a quarter observed a single time. Sequencing used blood. The source of these receptors is a woman in her 30s with Graves' ophthalmopathy. The conserved cysteine and the conserved F or W are not part of the CDR3 here.

V: TRBV12-3/TRBV12-4
length: 14
J: TRBJ2-5
CDR3: ASSLKGGGPWETQY

V: TRBV6-1
length: 13
J: TRBJ2-7
CDR3: ASSKTGTGRGEQY

V: TRBV6-5
length: 14
J: TRBJ1-1
CDR3: VSSSGTGALNTEAF

V: TRBV20-1
length: 10
J: TRBJ2-7
CDR3: SAYDRGYEQY

V: TRBV6-5
length: 12
J: TRBJ1-3
CDR3: ASSYSNTGNTIY

V: TRBV28
length: 11
J: TRBJ2-7
CDR3: ASSRGRSYEQY

V: TRBV29-1
length: 10
J: TRBJ1-2
CDR3: SVERQGSGYT

V: TRBV6-1
length: 11
J: TRBJ1-1
CDR3: ASSETKGGEAF

V: TRBV12-3/TRBV12-4
length: 13
J: TRBJ1-2
CDR3: ASSLGQGINYGYT

V: TRBV12-3/TRBV12-4
length: 12
J: TRBJ2-7
CDR3: ASSFEGGTYEQY

V: TRBV7-2
length: 13
J: TRBJ2-7
CDR3: ASTPSGTGSHEQY

V: TRBV11-2
length: 12
J: TRBJ2-5
CDR3: ASSLRGDRETQY

V: TRBV4-1
length: 13
J: TRBJ2-7
CDR3: ASSQQLDPGYEQY

V: TRBV7-8
length: 13
J: TRBJ1-3
CDR3: ASSDRTGPLNTIY

V: TRBV18
length: 13
J: TRBJ1-3
CDR3: ASSPPGFSGNTIY

V: TRBV11-2
length: 15
J: TRBJ2-5
CDR3: ASSSRTGGGPQGTQY

V: TRBV20-1
length: 14
J: TRBJ2-7
CDR3: SARSSIFRDSYEQY

V: TRBV12-3/TRBV12-4
length: 12
J: TRBJ2-5
CDR3: ASSLMGAEETQY

V: TRBV7-9
length: 9
J: TRBJ2-4
CDR3: VSSLLSIQY

V: TRBV30
length: 10
J: TRBJ2-6
CDR3: ARRAGANVLT

V: TRBV19
length: 13
J: TRBJ1-2
CDR3: ASNPDRVKYYGYT

V: TRBV6-2/TRBV6-3
length: 14
J: TRBJ1-1
CDR3: ASSYGRQGRNTEAF

V: TRBV7-3
length: 12
J: TRBJ1-2
CDR3: ASSPTGGTDGYT

V: TRBV11-2
length: 14
J: TRBJ2-7
CDR3: ASSQFTQGARREQY

V: TRBV11-2
length: 16
J: TRBJ2-2
CDR3: ASSLGNREPTNTGELF

V: TRBV20-1
length: 10
J: TRBJ2-5
CDR3: SARKDSETQY

V: TRBV11-2
length: 13
J: TRBJ2-7
CDR3: ASSLDLRGGLQQY

V: TRBV12-3/TRBV12-4
length: 12
J: TRBJ1-1
CDR3: ASTRQLPHTEAF

V: TRBV11-2
length: 14
J: TRBJ1-1
CDR3: ASSFGQGSGNTEAF

V: TRBV6-2/TRBV6-3
length: 19
J: TRBJ2-5
CDR3: ASSYSIVPGLAGAFQETQY

V: TRBV5-8
length: 10
J: TRBJ1-1
CDR3: ASSFRDDEAF

V: TRBV19
length: 14
J: TRBJ1-5
CDR3: ASSIRLGHSNQPQH

V: TRBV6-5
length: 11
J: TRBJ2-5
CDR3: ASSYRGQETQY

V: TRBV7-2
length: 13
J: TRBJ1-2
CDR3: ASSLGGALLYGYT

V: TRBV6-5
length: 15
J: TRBJ2-2
CDR3: ASSYSAGGLYTGELF

V: TRBV5-1
length: 12
J: TRBJ1-3
CDR3: ASSLQGGIDTIY